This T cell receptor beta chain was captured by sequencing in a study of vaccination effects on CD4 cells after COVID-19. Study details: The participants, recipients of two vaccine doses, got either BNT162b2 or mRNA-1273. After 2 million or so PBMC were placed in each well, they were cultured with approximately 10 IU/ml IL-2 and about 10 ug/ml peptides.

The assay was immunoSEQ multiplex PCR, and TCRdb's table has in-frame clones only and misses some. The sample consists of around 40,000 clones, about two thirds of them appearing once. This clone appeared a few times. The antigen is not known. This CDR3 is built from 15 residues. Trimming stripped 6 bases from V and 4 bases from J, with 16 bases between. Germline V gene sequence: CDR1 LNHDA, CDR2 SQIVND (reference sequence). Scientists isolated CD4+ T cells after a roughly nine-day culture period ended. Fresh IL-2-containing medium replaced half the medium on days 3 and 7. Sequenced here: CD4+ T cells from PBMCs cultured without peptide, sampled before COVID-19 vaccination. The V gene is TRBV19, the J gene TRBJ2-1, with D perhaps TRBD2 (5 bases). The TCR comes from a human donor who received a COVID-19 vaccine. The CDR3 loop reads CASSIRAGQYNEQFF. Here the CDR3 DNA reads TGTGCCAGTAGCATAAGGGCGGGCCAGTACAATGAGCAGTTCTTC. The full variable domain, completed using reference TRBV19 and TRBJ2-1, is DGGITQSPKYLFRKEGQNVTLSCEQNLNHDAMYWYRQDPGQGLRLIYYSQIVNDFQKGDIAEGYSVSREKKESFPLTVTSAQKNPTAFYLCASSIRAGQYNEQFFGPGTRLTVL.